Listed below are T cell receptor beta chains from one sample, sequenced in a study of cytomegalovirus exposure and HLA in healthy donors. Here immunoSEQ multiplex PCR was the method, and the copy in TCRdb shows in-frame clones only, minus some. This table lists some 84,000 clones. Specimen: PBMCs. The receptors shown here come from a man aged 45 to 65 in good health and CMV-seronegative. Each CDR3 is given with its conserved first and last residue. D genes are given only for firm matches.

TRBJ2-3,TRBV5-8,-,CASSSDITDTQYF,TGTGCCAGCAGCTCGGACATCACAGATACGCAGTATTTT
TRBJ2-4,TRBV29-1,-,CSAKKTGFLAKNIQYF,TGCAGCGCCAAGAAGACAGGTTTCCTAGCCAAAAACATTCAGTACTTC
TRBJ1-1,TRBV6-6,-,CASSSEGIEAFF,TGTGCCAGCAGTTCCGAGGGTATTGAAGCTTTCTTT
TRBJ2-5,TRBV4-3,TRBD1,CASSHLDRVKTQYF,TGCGCCAGCAGCCATCTTGACAGGGTGAAGACCCAGTACTTC
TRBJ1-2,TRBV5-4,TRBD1,CASSLGGTGARGYTF,TGTGCCAGCAGCTTGGGAGGGACAGGGGCGCGAGGCTACACCTTC
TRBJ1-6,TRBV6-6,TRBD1,CASSYQDRVNSPLHF,TGTGCCAGCAGTTATCAAGACAGGGTAAATTCACCCCTCCACTTT
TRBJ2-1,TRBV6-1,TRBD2,CASSPRLAGDNEQFF,TGTGCCAGCAGTCCTCGACTAGCGGGGGACAATGAGCAGTTCTTC
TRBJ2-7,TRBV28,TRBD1,CASRLGQGAREQYF,TGTGCCAGCAGGCTGGGACAGGGGGCGCGCGAGCAGTACTTC
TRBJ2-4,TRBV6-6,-,CASRAGDSKNIQYF,TGTGCCAGCAGGGCAGGGGATAGCAAAAACATTCAGTACTTC
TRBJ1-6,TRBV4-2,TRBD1,CASSQEEGAASPLHF,TGTGCCAGCAGCCAAGAAGAGGGGGCGGCTTCACCCCTCCACTTT
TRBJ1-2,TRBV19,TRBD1,CASSPRGHPVNYGYTF,TGTGCCAGTAGTCCTAGGGGGCACCCTGTGAACTATGGCTACACCTTC
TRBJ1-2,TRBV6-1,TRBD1,CASPGQGSNYGYTF,TGTGCCAGCCCGGGACAGGGTAGTAACTATGGCTACACCTTC
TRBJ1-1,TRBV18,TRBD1,CASSPGTGLRNTEAFF,TGTGCCAGCTCCCCAGGGACAGGGCTTAGGAACACTGAAGCTTTCTTT
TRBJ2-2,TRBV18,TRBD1,CASSRDRGNTGELFF,TGTGCCAGCTCACGAGACAGGGGTAACACCGGGGAGCTGTTTTTT
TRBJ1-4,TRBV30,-,CAWSVKGAARKLFF,TGTGCCTGGAGTGTTAAAGGGGCGGCGCGGAAACTGTTTTTT
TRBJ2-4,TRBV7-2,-,CASTRGGPENIQYF,TGTGCCAGCACTAGGGGGGGACCAGAAAACATTCAGTACTTC
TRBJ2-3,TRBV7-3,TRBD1,CASSRDRGLTDTQYF,TGTGCCAGCAGCCGGGACAGGGGGCTTACAGATACGCAGTATTTT
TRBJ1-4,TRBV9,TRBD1,CASSPDRGTNEKLFF,TGTGCCAGCAGCCCCGACAGGGGTACTAATGAAAAACTGTTTTTT
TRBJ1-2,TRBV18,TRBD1,CASSPPNAGGSYGYTF,TGTGCCAGCTCACCACCGAACGCAGGGGGCTCCTATGGCTACACCTTC
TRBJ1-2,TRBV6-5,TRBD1,CASSYSGQGGYGYTF,TGTGCCAGCAGTTACTCCGGACAGGGTGGATATGGCTACACCTTC
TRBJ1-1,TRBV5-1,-,CASSLARQAGEAFF,TGCGCCAGCAGCTTGGCTCGGCAGGCTGGTGAAGCTTTCTTT
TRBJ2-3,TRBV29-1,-,CSENRVGTDTQYF,TGCAGCGAGAACAGGGTAGGCACAGATACGCAGTATTTT
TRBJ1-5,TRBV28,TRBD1,CASSSWTGSNSNQPQHF,TGTGCCAGCAGTTCTTGGACAGGCTCGAATAGCAATCAGCCCCAGCATTTT
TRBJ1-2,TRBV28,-,CASSFWSKLNYGYTF,TGTGCCAGCAGTTTCTGGTCCAAACTCAACTATGGCTACACCTTC
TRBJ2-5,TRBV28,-,CASSGETQYF,TGTGCCAGCTCAGGGGAGACCCAGTACTTC